This passage covers 27 T cell receptor beta chains from one sample sequenced in a study of T cells in women clearing cervical HPV infection. Here immunoSEQ multiplex PCR was the method, and the copy in TCRdb shows in-frame clones only, minus some. Its clone listing holds fewer than 35,000 clones. Sequenced: blood buffy coat. The receptors were gathered from a woman aged 18-70 years with a cervical HPV16 infection that either progressed to CIN3+ or cleared (not recorded which).

Regarding this clone: The read comes to an end 3 residues before the CDR3 does, leaving the germline J gene to fill in the end. The chain employs TRBV29-1 and TRBJ2-7, with 7 bases that match TRBD1. The CDR3 loop spans 12 amino acids. Trimming removed 5 bases from V and 3 bases from J; junction bases left unmatched: 4. The germline V gene encodes CDR1 SQVTM and CDR2 ANQGSEA. This chain's CDR3 is CSVRQGIYEQYF. The CDR3 bases that were read are TGCAGCGTTAGACAGGGTATCTACGAG.

As for this clone: The CDR3 is cut off 3 residues early in the read; its end comes from the germline J gene. The rearrangement links TRBV18 to TRBJ2-3; the match to TRBD2 covers 8 bases. In germline, CDR1 is KGHSH, CDR2 LQKENI. Trimming removed 4 bases from V and 2 bases from J; junction bases left unmatched: 14. The CDR3 covers 18 residues. The CDR3 reads CASSRLPSPSGSTDTQYF. CDR3 bases read: TGTGCCAGCTCACGACTACCATCCCCTAGCGGGTCCACAGATACG.

Concerning this clone: Sequencing ends 3 residues short of the CDR3 end; the germline J gene provides the rest. The J gene is TRBJ2-2, the V gene TRBV19; 7 bases fit TRBD1. The CDR3 totals 18 residues. Germline V gene lookup returns CDR1 LNHDA and CDR2 SQIVND (reference sequence). The V segment lost 6 bases and the J segment 0 bases; nucleotides outside the gene matches: 13. The CDR3 sequence: CASSRDSNSPANTGELFF. The part of the CDR3 DNA that was read is TGTGCCAGTAGCCGGGACAGTAACAGCCCAGCGAACACCGGGGAG.

Notes on this clone: The read falls 3 residues short of the CDR3 end, and the missing part is taken from the germline J gene. The V call is TRBV9, the J call TRBJ2-1; TRBD2 matches 11 bases. CDR1 and CDR2 (germline): SGDLS, YYNGEE. This CDR3 comprises 15 residues. Losses at the gene ends were 2 bases for V and 4 bases for J; bases not matched to a gene: 2. The sequenced part of the CDR3 DNA is TGTGCCAGCAGCGTTGGGACTAGCGGTTACAATGAG. It translates to CASSVGTSGYNE. The CDR3, in full, reads CASSVGTSGYNEQFF.

On this clone: The read is 3 residues too short to cover the CDR3 end, so that end is filled in from the germline J gene. The chain links TRBV6-2 or TRBV6-3 to TRBJ2-2; the match to TRBD2 covers 9 bases. Trimming cost V 7 bases and J 4 bases; bases outside gene matches: 7. The CDR3 contains 15 residues. Per germline, CDR1 MNHEY and CDR2 SVGEGT. The CDR3 bases that were read are TGTGCCAGCAACGGGCTAGCGGGGTCCACCGGGGAG. It translates to CASNGLAGSTGE. The CDR3, in full, reads CASNGLAGSTGELFF.

As regards this clone: The read comes to an end 3 residues before the CDR3 does, leaving the germline J gene to fill in the end. The rearrangement uses TRBV5-8 and TRBJ2-4, with no clear D. Germline CDR1 and CDR2: SGHTS and YDEGEE. The CDR3 has 15 residues. CDR3 bases read: TGTGCCAGCACCACACCGGGTGTCGGCGTCTATGGT. It specifies CASTTPGVGVYG. The entire CDR3 protein reads CASTTPGVGVYGQYF.

On this clone itself: The CDR3 end falls 3 residues outside the read, so it is completed with the germline J gene. V and J are TRBV11-2 and TRBJ1-2; 9 nucleotides align to TRBD1. V was pared by 6 bases and J by 7 bases, with 6 bases of the junction left unmatched. CDR3 length equals 13 residues. Germline lookup yields CDR1 SGHAT and CDR2 FQNNGV. CDR3 residues: CASRLDRGGGYTF. The sequenced part of the CDR3 DNA is TGTGCCAGCAGACTGGACAGGGGTGGTGGC.

A note on this clone: A junction boundary mismatches the germline segment, possibly from a read error. CDR3 sequence: CAGSGRTSGSLGNEQFF. Partial CDR3 DNA: TGTGCCGGTAGTGGGAGGACTAGCGGGAGTCTAGGGAATGAG. The J gene is TRBJ2-1, the V gene TRBV19; 13 bases map to TRBD2. With the read ending 3 residues before the CDR3 end, the germline J gene is used to fill in that end. Germline V gives CDR1 LNHDA, CDR2 SQIVND (reference sequence). This CDR3 has 17 amino acids.

On this clone itself: Read coverage stops 3 residues before the CDR3 terminus; the germline J gene supplies the remainder. The chain is built from TRBV7-2 and TRBJ2-7; 8 nucleotides line up with TRBD2. There are 15 residues in the CDR3. V gave up 5 bases and J gave up 3 bases; unmatched junction bases: 9. In germline, CDR1 is SGHTA, CDR2 FQGNSA. The CDR3 bases that were read are TGTGCCAGCAGCAACCCGGGGGGGGGCCACTACGAG. Translation: CASSNPGGGHYE. The whole CDR3 protein reads CASSNPGGGHYEQYF.

Turning to this clone: The read falls 3 residues short of the CDR3 end, and the missing part is taken from the germline J gene. The V gene is TRBV27, the J gene TRBJ2-7; D is undetermined. This CDR3 is 14 amino acids long. Looked up from germline, CDR1 is MNHEY and CDR2 is SMNVEV (reference sequence). The V gene lost 2 bases and the J gene lost 0 bases, with 8 bases spanning the gap. The sequenced CDR3 bases are TGTGCCAGCAGTTTAGGCCCAAACTCCTACGAG. Its translation: CASSLGPNSYE. The whole CDR3 protein is CASSLGPNSYEQYF.

With regard to this clone: The read finishes 3 residues shy of the CDR3 end, and the germline J gene is used to complete it. The chain employs TRBV10-3 and TRBJ1-3; D not certain. V was cut by 3 bases and J by 2 bases, with 11 bases left in between. The V gene's germline CDR1 is ENHRY and CDR2 SYGVKD. This CDR3 spans 15 amino acids. The part of the CDR3 DNA that was read is TGTGCCATCAGTGATTGGGCTTTCACTGGAAACACC. It yields the protein CAISDWAFTGNT. The whole CDR3 reads CAISDWAFTGNTIYF.

To note about this clone: The sequence runs out 3 residues before the end of the CDR3; the remainder is reconstructed from the germline J gene. The chain recombines TRBV10-3 with TRBJ2-2; 8 nucleotides align to TRBD2. The CDR3 sequence is 17 residues long. V was clipped by 4 bases and J by 6 bases; unmatched bases: 13. Germline values: CDR1 ENHRY, CDR2 SYGVKD. The sequenced CDR3 bases are TGTGCCATCAGTGCGGGTTGGCCGGGGGGGCCCTCCGGGGAG. As protein: CAISAGWPGGPSGE. The CDR3 reads in full as CAISAGWPGGPSGELFF.

The CDR3 protein is CASSSSRDTEAFF. The part of the CDR3 DNA that was read is TGTGCCAGCAGCTCCTCCCGGGACACTGAA. This rearrangement joins TRBV7-3 to TRBJ1-1; D uncertain. The CDR3 extends 3 residues past the end of the read, so its final part is completed from the germline J gene. The CDR3 is 13 amino acids. Trimming removed 4 bases at V and 3 bases at J, with 9 bases between. Germline values: CDR1 SGHTA, CDR2 FQGTGA.

Comment on this clone: The read ends 3 residues early relative to the CDR3; the germline J gene fills the gap. This chain links TRBV30 with TRBJ1-1, with a possible D match to TRBD1 (5 bases). The germline CDR1 and CDR2 sequences are GTSNPN and SVGIG (reference sequence). V lost 1 base and J lost 0, with 12 bases in between. This CDR3 region has 15 residues. Partial CDR3 DNA: TGTGCCTGGAGTGGAAACAGGTTGATGAACACTGAA. Protein: CAWSGNRLMNTE. Given in full, the CDR3 is CAWSGNRLMNTEAFF.

On this clone: The read stops 3 residues short of the end of the CDR3; the missing end is completed from the germline J gene. The chain joins TRBV11-3 to TRBJ2-1; perhaps TRBD2 as D (5 bases). CDR1 SGHNT and CDR2 YENEEA come from the germline V gene. V was pared by 0 bases and J by 8 bases, with 14 bases between. CDR3 length equals 15 residues. The part of the CDR3 DNA that was read is TGTGCCAGCAGCTTAGATGGGTTAGCCGGGGATGAG. Encoded protein: CASSLDGLAGDE. The full CDR3 sequence reads CASSLDGLAGDEQFF.

Remarks on this clone: Sequencing ends 3 residues short of the CDR3 end; the germline J gene provides the rest. The chain joins TRBV28 to TRBJ2-7; D may be TRBD1 (6 bases). V was trimmed by 6 bases and J by 6 bases, leaving 18 bases between them. The CDR3 runs to 14 residues. CDR1 is MDHEN, CDR2 SYDVKM, per germline. This CDR3 is CASSSGQLLVEQYF. Partial CDR3 DNA: TGTGCCAGCAGCTCAGGACAGTTACTGGTCGAG.

In regard to this clone: Read data end 3 residues before the CDR3 end; the end is taken from the germline J gene. This rearrangement joins TRBV2 to TRBJ1-2, with 9 positions matching TRBD1. V lost 6 bases, J lost 1 base, and 12 bases stayed unmatched. The CDR3 is 17 amino acids. The germline V gene encodes CDR1 SNHLY and CDR2 FYNNEI. The sequenced part of the CDR3 DNA is TGTGCCAGCAGACCGGGACAGGGCGTGGATGGTAACTATGGC. It encodes CASRPGQGVDGNYG. Given in full, the CDR3 is CASRPGQGVDGNYGYTF.

On this clone: Read coverage stops 3 residues before the CDR3 terminus; the germline J gene supplies the remainder. The J gene is TRBJ2-1, the V gene TRBV29-1; D gene uncertain. Germline V CDR1 and CDR2: SQVTM, ANQGSEA. Trimming cost V 4 bases and J 1 base, with 8 bases left between them. The CDR3 loop spans 13 amino acids. CDR3 loop: CSVAPQSYNEQFF. Partial CDR3 DNA: TGCAGCGTTGCCCCCCAGTCCTACAATGAG.

Worth noting for this clone: The CDR3 goes on 3 residues after the read ends, and that part is filled in from the germline J gene. The J gene is TRBJ2-7, the V gene TRBV5-1; 7 bases map to TRBD1. Germline V gene sequence: CDR1 SGHRS, CDR2 YFSETQ. V shed 4 bases, J shed 2 bases, and the junction held 3 bases outside the gene matches. This CDR3 has 13 amino acids. CDR3 sequence reads: CASSTGQTYEQYF. The sequenced CDR3 bases are TGCGCCAGCAGCACGGGACAGACCTACGAG.

Comment on this clone: Read sequence stops 3 residues before the CDR3 end, and the germline J gene provides the missing end. This rearrangement joins TRBV11-2 to TRBJ2-1, with D perhaps TRBD2 (6 bases). Deletions cut 5 bases from V and 5 bases from J, with 16 bases between. From germline, CDR1 is SGHAT and CDR2 FQNNGV. This CDR3 has 15 residues. The CDR3 DNA, read in part, is TGTGCCAGCAGCCCCCGGCTGGGGGGTAACAATGAG. As protein: CASSPRLGGNNE. The whole CDR3 is CASSPRLGGNNEQFF.

Points on this clone: The observed sequence ends 3 residues before the CDR3 terminus, with the missing tail filled in from the germline J gene. The rearrangement uses TRBV5-4 and TRBJ2-5; 8 bases are a match to TRBD1. This CDR3 contains 15 residues. V dropped 2 bases and J dropped 1; count of bases not matched to a gene: 4. Germline CDR1 is SGHNT and CDR2 is YYREEE (reference sequence). CDR3 sequence: CASSFTTGVQETQYF. Partial CDR3 DNA: TGTGCCAGCAGCTTTACGACAGGGGTCCAAGAGACC.

Points on this clone: Read sequence stops 3 residues before the CDR3 end, and the germline J gene provides the missing end. This sequence joins TRBV13 and TRBJ2-1, with D possibly being TRBD1 or TRBD2 (5 bases each). V lost 4 bases and J 2 bases, leaving 18 bases between the germline ends. Germline assignment: CDR1 PRHDT and CDR2 FYEKMQ (reference sequence). The CDR3 is made up of 17 amino acids. The CDR3 DNA, read in part, is TGTGCCAGCAGCTCCACTTTAGGGGAGACACCCTACAATGAG. Residues: CASSSTLGETPYNE. The full CDR3 protein reads CASSSTLGETPYNEQFF.

Notes on this clone: Coverage ceases 3 residues before the CDR3 finishes, and the germline J gene fills in the end. The chain employs TRBV7-2 and TRBJ1-1; D possibly corresponds to TRBD1 (6 bases). V gave up 3 bases and J gave up 7 bases, with 15 bases separating them. Per germline, CDR1 SGHTA and CDR2 FQGNSA. The length of the CDR3 is 14 residues. The CDR3 DNA, read in part, is TGTGCCAGCAGCTTCCTCTCTGGACAGCGTGAA. It encodes CASSFLSGQRE. The full CDR3 reads CASSFLSGQREAFF.

Points on this clone: The read stops 3 residues short of the end of the CDR3; the missing end is completed from the germline J gene. The chain employs TRBV18 and TRBJ2-4; a possible D gene is TRBD1 (6 bases). Per germline, CDR1 KGHSH and CDR2 LQKENI. The CDR3 covers 12 residues. The CDR3 here is CASSPDRHGQYF. The CDR3 bases that were read are TGTGCCAGCTCACCTGACAGGCATGGT.

On this clone itself: The read ends 3 residues shy of where the CDR3 ends; the end is completed using the germline J gene. The chain couples TRBV4-1 to TRBJ2-3; D is ambiguous. CDR3 length: 15 residues. V lost 1 base and J lost 2, with 10 bases in between. Germline V gene sequence: CDR1 MGHRA, CDR2 YSYEKL. The CDR3 DNA, read in part, is TGCGCCAGCAGCCAAGTATCCAGGTCCACAGATACG. Translation gives CASSQVSRSTDT. The whole CDR3 reads CASSQVSRSTDTQYF.

Turning to this clone: The read gets to within 3 residues of the CDR3 end, and the germline J gene fills in the rest. V and J are TRBV18 and TRBJ2-2; 8 positions agree with TRBD1. Germline assignment: CDR1 KGHSH and CDR2 LQKENI. The CDR3 consists of 16 residues. The CDR3 is CASSPRTGQGNEKLFF. The DNA read from the CDR3 is TGTGCCAGCTCACCGCGGACAGGGCAGGGAAATGAAAAG.

About this clone: Coverage ceases 3 residues before the CDR3 finishes, and the germline J gene fills in the end. V gene TRBV7-2 combines with J gene TRBJ2-4; 8 positions agree with TRBD1. The CDR3 contains 12 residues. From germline, CDR1 is SGHTA and CDR2 FQGNSA. CDR3 DNA, as far as it was read: TGTGCCAGCAGCAGGGACAGGAATGGT. Its translation is CASSRDRNG. In full, the CDR3 reads CASSRDRNGQYF.